The 7 T cell receptor beta chains below all came from one sample that was sequenced in a study of T cells in narcolepsy (dated by TCRdb to the late 2010s). The library was generated by the immunoSEQ multiplex PCR assay. TCRdb retrieved this table from immuneACCESS and kept in-frame rearrangements only. Not all clones are present; in checked studies, unresolved V genes account for under half, and no reason is known for the remainder. A total of 27,000 or so clones appear in this sample, approximately 78% of them only once. Around 3% of the sample belongs to the ten largest clones. The sequencing sample was made of CD45RA- memory CD4+ T cells from PBMCs. The cell subset or site label, read with the paper, signifies: memory T cells sorted ex vivo from peripheral blood. The receptors shown here come from a human donor with narcolepsy.

This clone is termed medium-sized. This chain uses TRBV5-1 with TRBJ1-2; TRBD1 is a possible D gene (6 bases). Trimming took off 4 bases at V and 5 bases at J, with 12 bases between the two ends. The CDR3 sequence is 13 residues long. Germline V CDR1 and CDR2: SGHRS, YFSETQ. The CDR3 nucleotides read TGCGCCAGCAGCGAACCAGGGGAATATGGCTACACCTTC. Its protein product is CASSEPGEYGYTF. Supplemented by reference TRBV5-1 and TRBJ1-2, the full variable domain reads KAGVTQTPRYLIKTRGQQVTLSCSPISGHRSVSWYQQTPGQGLQFLFEYFSETQRNKGNFPGRFSGRQFSNSRSEMNVSTLELGDSALYLCASSEPGEYGYTFGSGTRLTVV.

The chain has TRBV12-5 and TRBJ2-1; 7 positions agree with TRBD1. After removal of 0 bases from V and 7 bases from J, the junction contained 9 bases not matched to a gene. The CDR3 sequence is 16 residues long. Germline V gene lookup returns CDR1 LGHNT and CDR2 FRNRAP. CDR3 amino acids: CASGLVVVEQGNEQFF. The CDR3 nucleotides are TGTGCTAGTGGTTTGGTGGTAGTAGAACAGGGGAATGAGCAGTTCTTC.

This clone was picked up one time. V gene TRBV19 combines with J gene TRBJ1-1; D ambiguous. The germline CDR1 and CDR2 sequences are LNHDA and SQIVND (reference sequence). The CDR3 length is 13 residues. V lost 6 bases to trimming and J lost 5 bases, with 13 bases between them. This CDR3 is CASSPLLGTEAFF. The CDR3 DNA sequence: TGTGCCAGTAGCCCCTTGCTGGGGACTGAAGCTTTCTTT.

The chain combines TRBV30 with TRBJ2-1; D is undetermined. Trimming stripped 0 bases from V and 2 bases from J, with 8 bases between. The germline gives CDR1 GTSNPN, CDR2 SVGIG (reference sequence). This CDR3 has 14 amino acids. CDR3 in DNA: TGTGCCTGGAGTGTACGAGGCCCCTACAATGAGCAGTTCTTC. This gives the protein CAWSVRGPYNEQFF.

This clone was counted only a few times. The DNA for the CDR3 is TGTGCCAGCAGTGACCCCCCCCCTGGGGTGACCCAGTACTTC. It translates to CASSDPPPGVTQYF. J is TRBJ2-5 and V is TRBV2, with unresolved D. V lost 3 bases and J lost 7, with 15 bases in between. Per the germline V gene, CDR1 is SNHLY and CDR2 is FYNNEI. This CDR3 comprises 14 residues.

This clone was found a few times. The CDR3 region has the DNA TGTGCCAGCAGCACCCAGACAGGGGTCAATTCACCCCTCCACTTT. It specifies CASSTQTGVNSPLHF. V gene TRBV7-2 combines with J gene TRBJ1-6; 8 nucleotides agree with TRBD1. The CDR3 runs to 15 residues. Unmatched junction bases numbered 7, after V lost 5 bases and J lost 7 bases. Germline-derived CDR1 and CDR2 are SGHTA and FQGNSA.

The V call is TRBV5-1, the J call TRBJ2-3; possibly TRBD2 for D (6 bases). CDR3 length equals 12 residues. CDR1 and CDR2 from the germline V gene are SGHRS and YFSETQ. V lost 7 bases and J 8 bases, leaving 14 bases between the germline ends. Written as DNA, the CDR3 is TGCGCCAGCCTAGAGCTGGGGGGTACGCAGTATTTT. Translation: CASLELGGTQYF.